The present T cell receptor beta chain was sequenced within a study of T cells expressing NK-cell markers. TCRdb re-called the 5' RACE reads and shows each CDR3 protein once, DNA omitted. The repertoire table contains a few hundred thousand distinct CDR3 sequences. This TCR derives from a man aged 18 to 69 in good health. Sequencing was performed on blood T cells: a sorted CD56 or NKG2C T cell subset, CD4+ or CD8+ T cells, or bulk PBMC T cells (not recorded which).

CDR3 amino acids: CASSSAGARSGELFF. The chain employs TRBV6-5 and TRBJ2-2; TCRdb's D call of TRBD1 is untestable without DNA. Germline assignment: CDR1 MNHEY and CDR2 SVGAGI. This CDR3 contains 15 residues.